These T cell receptor beta chains were read from a single sample in a study of blood T cell repertoires in COVID-19. This table comes from immunoSEQ multiplex PCR, and its TCRdb copy is limited to in-frame clones, with some not included. The sample lists more than 75,000 clones, about 86% seen once, with roughly 5% in the top ten. Sequenced sample: peripheral blood. The receptors here all came from an elderly woman with acute or convalescent COVID-19. Each CDR3 is given with its conserved first and last residue. A D gene is named only where the DNA matches it firmly. The size field is filled for only some rows; it gives once, few, many or a size class.

d_gene: .
j_gene: TRBJ2-1
v_gene: TRBV18
abundance: .
CDR3aa: CASSNLENNEQFF
CDR3nt: TGTGCCAGCTCAAACCTAGAGAACAATGAGCAGTTCTTC

d_gene: TRBD1
j_gene: TRBJ2-7
v_gene: TRBV19
abundance: .
CDR3aa: CASSIAGTGGIDEQYF
CDR3nt: TGTGCCAGTAGTATAGCCGGGACAGGGGGCATCGACGAGCAGTACTTC

d_gene: TRBD2
j_gene: TRBJ2-1
v_gene: TRBV29-1
abundance: .
CDR3aa: CSVDERGPYNEQFF
CDR3nt: TGCAGCGTTGACGAGCGGGGGCCCTACAATGAGCAGTTCTTC

d_gene: TRBD1
j_gene: TRBJ1-1
v_gene: TRBV3-1/TRBV3-2
abundance: .
CDR3aa: CASRGTGGVPEAFF
CDR3nt: TGTGCCAGCAGGGGGACAGGGGGGGTACCTGAAGCTTTCTTT

d_gene: .
j_gene: TRBJ1-1
v_gene: TRBV19
abundance: few
CDR3aa: CASSMPLRLNTEAFF
CDR3nt: TGTGCCAGTAGTATGCCTCTGCGGTTGAACACTGAAGCTTTCTTT

d_gene: .
j_gene: TRBJ1-4
v_gene: TRBV9
abundance: .
CDR3aa: CASSVGENEKLFF
CDR3nt: TGTGCCAGCAGCGTAGGGGAGAATGAAAAACTGTTTTTT

d_gene: .
j_gene: TRBJ1-1
v_gene: TRBV5-1
abundance: .
CDR3aa: CASSPGLGGTEAFF
CDR3nt: TGCGCCAGCAGCCCCGGCCTTGGAGGCACTGAAGCTTTCTTT

d_gene: .
j_gene: TRBJ2-3
v_gene: TRBV2
abundance: few
CDR3aa: CASSREVGSGDTQYF
CDR3nt: TGTGCCAGCTCTAGGGAGGTGGGTTCTGGAGATACGCAGTATTTT

d_gene: TRBD1
j_gene: TRBJ2-5
v_gene: TRBV5-5
abundance: .
CDR3aa: CASSSPGQLQETQYF
CDR3nt: TGTGCCAGCAGTTCCCCGGGACAGCTCCAAGAGACCCAGTACTTC

d_gene: TRBD1
j_gene: TRBJ1-2
v_gene: TRBV7-2
abundance: .
CDR3aa: CASSTTGGAGYGYTF
CDR3nt: TGTGCCAGCAGCACCACAGGGGGCGCTGGTTATGGCTACACCTTC

d_gene: TRBD1
j_gene: TRBJ1-1
v_gene: TRBV5-1
abundance: .
CDR3aa: CASSPTGVENTEAFF
CDR3nt: TGCGCCAGCAGTCCCACAGGGGTCGAGAACACTGAAGCTTTCTTT

d_gene: .
j_gene: TRBJ1-6
v_gene: TRBV12-5
abundance: .
CDR3aa: CASGLGQYNSPLHF
CDR3nt: TGTGCTAGTGGTTTGGGGCAGTATAATTCACCCCTCCACTTT

d_gene: TRBD2
j_gene: TRBJ2-1
v_gene: TRBV5-1
abundance: .
CDR3aa: CASSWGAGGSYNEQFF
CDR3nt: TGCGCCAGCAGCTGGGGTGCGGGAGGCTCCTACAATGAGCAGTTCTTC

d_gene: TRBD1
j_gene: TRBJ1-4
v_gene: TRBV4-2
abundance: .
CDR3aa: CASSQDWGTDNEKLFF
CDR3nt: TGTGCCAGCAGCCAAGATTGGGGGACAGATAATGAAAAACTGTTTTTT

d_gene: .
j_gene: TRBJ2-3
v_gene: TRBV6-1
abundance: .
CDR3aa: CASSETDGGPDTQYF
CDR3nt: TGTGCCAGCAGTGAAACGGACGGGGGGCCAGATACGCAGTATTTT

d_gene: TRBD2
j_gene: TRBJ2-1
v_gene: TRBV5-1
abundance: .
CDR3aa: CASSLLAGGLNEQFF
CDR3nt: TGCGCCAGCAGCTTACTAGCGGGAGGTCTCAATGAGCAGTTCTTC

d_gene: TRBD1
j_gene: TRBJ2-7
v_gene: TRBV7-2
abundance: .
CDR3aa: CASSLLNRGPYEQYF
CDR3nt: TGTGCCAGCAGCTTACTGAACAGGGGTCCCTACGAGCAGTACTTC

d_gene: .
j_gene: TRBJ1-2
v_gene: TRBV10-3
abundance: .
CDR3aa: CAISESAQTLYGYTF
CDR3nt: TGTGCCATCAGTGAGTCGGCACAGACGCTTTATGGCTACACCTTC

d_gene: TRBD1
j_gene: TRBJ1-2
v_gene: TRBV2
abundance: .
CDR3aa: CASSEAETGLSYTF
CDR3nt: TGTGCCAGCAGTGAAGCGGAGACAGGGCTGAGCTACACCTTC

d_gene: .
j_gene: TRBJ2-2
v_gene: TRBV19
abundance: .
CDR3aa: CASSIKRRAQPTGELFF
CDR3nt: TGTGCCAGTAGTATAAAAAGGAGGGCTCAACCCACCGGGGAGCTGTTTTTT

d_gene: .
j_gene: TRBJ2-1
v_gene: TRBV14
abundance: .
CDR3aa: CASSQELTFYNEQFF
CDR3nt: TGTGCCAGCAGCCAAGAATTAACTTTCTACAATGAGCAGTTCTTC

d_gene: TRBD2
j_gene: TRBJ2-5
v_gene: TRBV7-2
abundance: .
CDR3aa: CASSPTGTSQETQYF
CDR3nt: TGTGCCAGCAGCCCGACCGGGACTAGCCAAGAGACCCAGTACTTC

d_gene: TRBD2
j_gene: TRBJ2-3
v_gene: TRBV10-3
abundance: .
CDR3aa: CAISESGTSGDTQYF
CDR3nt: TGTGCCATCAGTGAGTCGGGGACTAGCGGAGATACGCAGTATTTT

d_gene: .
j_gene: TRBJ1-1
v_gene: TRBV19
abundance: .
CDR3aa: CASSLLLNTEAFF
CDR3nt: TGTGCCAGTAGCCTCCTATTGAACACTGAAGCTTTCTTT

d_gene: TRBD2
j_gene: TRBJ2-5
v_gene: TRBV2
abundance: .
CDR3aa: CASSLSGSFVETQYF
CDR3nt: TGTGCCAGCAGTTTGAGCGGGAGTTTCGTCGAGACCCAGTACTTC

d_gene: .
j_gene: TRBJ2-3
v_gene: TRBV7-2
abundance: .
CDR3aa: CASSLNRVSTDTQYF
CDR3nt: TGTGCCAGCAGCTTAAATCGGGTCAGCACAGATACGCAGTATTTT

d_gene: .
j_gene: TRBJ2-7
v_gene: TRBV11-2
abundance: .
CDR3aa: CASSLVAGASYEQYF
CDR3nt: TGTGCCAGCAGCTTAGTGGCAGGGGCGTCCTACGAGCAGTACTTC

d_gene: .
j_gene: TRBJ2-7
v_gene: TRBV10-1
abundance: .
CDR3aa: CASSAGGSYEQYF
CDR3nt: TGCGCCAGCAGTGCCGGGGGATCCTACGAGCAGTACTTC

d_gene: .
j_gene: TRBJ1-1
v_gene: TRBV7-2
abundance: .
CDR3aa: CASSLLQNTEAFF
CDR3nt: TGTGCCAGCAGCTTATTACAGAACACTGAAGCTTTCTTT

d_gene: TRBD2
j_gene: TRBJ2-7
v_gene: TRBV7-9
abundance: .
CDR3aa: CASSLPVGAGGAYEQYF
CDR3nt: TGTGCCAGCAGCTTACCCGTCGGGGCGGGGGGCGCCTACGAGCAGTACTTC

d_gene: .
j_gene: TRBJ2-5
v_gene: TRBV9
abundance: .
CDR3aa: CASSPRGGETQYF
CDR3nt: TGTGCCAGCAGCCCGCGAGGGGGAGAGACCCAGTACTTC

d_gene: TRBD1
j_gene: TRBJ2-1
v_gene: TRBV19
abundance: .
CDR3aa: CASRQTGGAHNEQFF
CDR3nt: TGTGCCAGTCGCCAAACAGGGGGCGCGCACAATGAGCAGTTCTTC

d_gene: TRBD1
j_gene: TRBJ2-2
v_gene: TRBV5-1
abundance: few
CDR3aa: CASSYDRGQGGELFF
CDR3nt: TGCGCCAGCAGTTACGACAGGGGGCAGGGCGGGGAGCTGTTTTTT

d_gene: .
j_gene: TRBJ1-1
v_gene: TRBV11-2
abundance: .
CDR3aa: CASSLADSMNTEAFF
CDR3nt: TGTGCCAGCAGCTTAGCGGACTCAATGAACACTGAAGCTTTCTTT

d_gene: .
j_gene: TRBJ2-1
v_gene: TRBV12-3/TRBV12-4
abundance: .
CDR3aa: CASSLPGSEQFF
CDR3nt: TGTGCCAGCAGTTTACCGGGGTCTGAGCAGTTCTTC

d_gene: .
j_gene: TRBJ1-4
v_gene: TRBV4-1
abundance: .
CDR3aa: CASSRGPGEKLFF
CDR3nt: TGCGCCAGCAGCCGTGGGCCTGGGGAAAAACTGTTTTTT

d_gene: .
j_gene: TRBJ2-5
v_gene: TRBV12-5
abundance: many
CDR3aa: CASTRQIQETQYF
CDR3nt: TGTGCTAGTACGCGGCAAATACAAGAGACCCAGTACTTC